The source of this TCR beta chain is a study of blood T cell repertoires in COVID-19. Overall study: Whether acute or convalescent, the COVID-19 samples came from the United States, Italy and Spain. T cells, B-cell-depleted T cells, or PBMCs provided the cDNA or gDNA that served as material.

Authors' analysis steps: Estimation of nucleated cell counts relied on the amplification of reference gene primers. Sequenced by immunoSEQ multiplex PCR; TCRdb stores in-frame clones only, minus some. For V, J and clone size, that table is used; D and trimming come from the DNA. Of about 370,000 clones in the sample, nearly 90% were seen once. Trimming took 7 bases from V and 4 from J; bases not matched to a gene: 4. In germline, CDR1 is SNHLY, CDR2 FYNNEI. The CDR3 is made up of 13 amino acids. This chain links TRBV2 with TRBJ2-3; 8 bases line up with TRBD2. Sequenced sample: peripheral blood. This TCR was sampled from a man aged 18 to 29 with active or convalescent COVID-19. In nucleotides, the CDR3 is TGTGCCAGCAAGGTCGGGGGGGCAGATACGCAGTATTTT. This sequence encodes CASKVGGADTQYF.